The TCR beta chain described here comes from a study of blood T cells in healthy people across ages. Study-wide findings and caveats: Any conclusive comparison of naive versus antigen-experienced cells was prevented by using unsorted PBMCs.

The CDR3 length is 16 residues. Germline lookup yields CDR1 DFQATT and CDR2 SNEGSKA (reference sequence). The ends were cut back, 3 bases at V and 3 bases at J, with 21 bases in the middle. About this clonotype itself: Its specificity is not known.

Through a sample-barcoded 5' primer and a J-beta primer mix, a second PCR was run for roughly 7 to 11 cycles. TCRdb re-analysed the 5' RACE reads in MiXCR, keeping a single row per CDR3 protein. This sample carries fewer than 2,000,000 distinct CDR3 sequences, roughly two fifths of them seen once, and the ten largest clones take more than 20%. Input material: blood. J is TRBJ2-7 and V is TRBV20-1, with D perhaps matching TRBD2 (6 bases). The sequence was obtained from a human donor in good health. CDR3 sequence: CSASDSEVGAGYEQYF. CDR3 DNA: TGCAGTGCTAGTGATTCTGAGGTCGGAGCGGGCTACGAGCAGTACTTC.